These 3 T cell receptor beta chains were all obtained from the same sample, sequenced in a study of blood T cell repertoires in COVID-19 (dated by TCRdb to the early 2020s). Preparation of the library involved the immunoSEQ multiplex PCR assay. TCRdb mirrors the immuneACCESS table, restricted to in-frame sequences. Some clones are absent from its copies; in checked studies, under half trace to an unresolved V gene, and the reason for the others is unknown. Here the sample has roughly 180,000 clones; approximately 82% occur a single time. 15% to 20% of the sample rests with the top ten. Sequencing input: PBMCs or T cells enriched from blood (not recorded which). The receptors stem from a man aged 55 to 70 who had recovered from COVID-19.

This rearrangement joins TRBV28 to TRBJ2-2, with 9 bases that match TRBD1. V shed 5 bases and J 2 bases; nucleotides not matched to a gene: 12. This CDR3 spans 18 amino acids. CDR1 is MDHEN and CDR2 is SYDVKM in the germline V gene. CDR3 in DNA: TGTGCCAGCAGTCCCTTTCCGAGGACAGGGGATAACACCGGGGAGCTGTTTTTT. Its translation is CASSPFPRTGDNTGELFF.

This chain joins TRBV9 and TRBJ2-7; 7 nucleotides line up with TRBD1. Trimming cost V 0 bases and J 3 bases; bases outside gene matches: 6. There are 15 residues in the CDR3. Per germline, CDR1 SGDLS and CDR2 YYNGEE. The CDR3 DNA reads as TGTGCCAGCAGCGTAGGGGGACAGCCACACTACGAGCAGTACTTC. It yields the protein CASSVGGQPHYEQYF.

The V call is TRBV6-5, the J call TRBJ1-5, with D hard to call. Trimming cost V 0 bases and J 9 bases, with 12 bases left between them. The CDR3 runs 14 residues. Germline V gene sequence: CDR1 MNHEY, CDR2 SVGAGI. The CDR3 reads CASSYSRAEGPQHF. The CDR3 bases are TGTGCCAGCAGTTACTCCAGAGCGGAGGGGCCCCAGCATTTT.